The sequence of this TCR beta chain was determined in a study of T cells in Graves' hyperthyroidism and ophthalmopathy. General study results and limits: Most expanded thyroid clonotypes above 0.001 recurred in blood.

This clonotype was counted ten times or more. What it binds is unknown. Patients aged 18 to 65 had newly diagnosed hyperthyroidism lasting under 2 months. Patients were excluded because of uncontrolled infection, other autoimmune disease, pregnancy or lactation. The PBMCs were sourced from fresh peripheral blood (about 10 ml). Amplification yielded TCR beta CDR3 regions, with RNA transcripts as the source. Initially, a first-round RT-PCR of the TCR CDR3 employed the HTBI primer set. TCRdb redid the calling of the multiplex PCR reads with MiXCR, one entry per CDR3 protein. The sample lists around 340,000 distinct CDR3 sequences, about 21% occurring once. From germline, CDR1 is DFQATT and CDR2 SNEGSKA (reference sequence). CDR3 length: 15 amino acids. The ends lost 1 base at V and 8 bases at J; junction bases unmatched: 7.

This chain uses TRBV20-1 with TRBJ2-3; 12 nucleotides agree with TRBD2. This clonotype originated in a woman in her 50s with Graves' hyperthyroidism. The sequenced sample was blood. The CDR3 is CSARVPSGGAGTQYF. For the CDR3, the DNA is TGCAGTGCTAGAGTCCCTAGCGGGGGGGCGGGTACGCAGTATTTT.